These 27 T cell receptor beta chains were all obtained from the same sample, sequenced in a study of chemoradiotherapy in HPV16-positive cancers. This table comes from immunoSEQ multiplex PCR, and its TCRdb copy is limited to in-frame clones, with some not included. The sample consists of 29,000 or so clones, 93% of them appearing once. This material consisted of blood, taken from a patient who underwent chemoradiotherapy. The receptors were sampled from a human donor with HPV-associated anogenital cancer.

The rearrangement joins TRBV7-2 to TRBJ2-5, with no clear D. Trimming shortened V by 0 bases and J by 5 bases, and 7 bases separated the two germline ends. Germline values: CDR1 SGHTA, CDR2 FQGNSA. The CDR3 has 13 residues. Written as DNA, the CDR3 is TGTGCCAGCAGCTTAGCGATGGGGGAGACCCAGTACTTC. It encodes CASSLAMGETQYF.

The V and J genes are TRBV9 and TRBJ2-1; D tentatively fits TRBD1 or TRBD2 (5 bases each). This CDR3 has 14 residues. V lost 1 base, J lost 3 bases, and 8 bases lay in between. The V gene's germline CDR1 is SGDLS and CDR2 YYNGEE. The CDR3 DNA follows: TGTGCCAGCAGCGTATCGAGGGGCTACAATGAGCAGTTCTTC. Protein product: CASSVSRGYNEQFF.

The CDR3 spells CASRSGGASAYEQYF. CDR3 sequence (DNA): TGTGCCAGCAGGTCGGGGGGTGCATCGGCGTACGAGCAGTACTTC. This chain connects TRBV6-5 to TRBJ2-7; 7 positions match TRBD2. J lost 4 bases, V lost 6 bases, and 12 bases had no gene match. This CDR3 is built from 15 residues. Germline V lookup: CDR1 MNHEY, CDR2 SVGAGI.

The gene calls are TRBV15 and TRBJ2-7; D is possibly TRBD2 (6 bases). The CDR3 sequence is 15 residues long. Germline-derived CDR1 and CDR2 are LNHNV and YYDKDF (reference sequence). V lost 3 bases to trimming and J lost 6 bases, with 18 bases between them. In nucleotides, the CDR3 is TGTGCCACCAGCAGCCGGGCGGGATCTCTGGCCGAGCAGTACTTC. As protein: CATSSRAGSLAEQYF.

V usage is TRBV4-3 and J usage is TRBJ1-4; TRBD1 matches at 9 bases. CDR1 is LGHNA and CDR2 is YSLEER in the germline V gene. This CDR3 region has 19 residues. Germline trimming cut 0 bases from V and 3 bases from J; bases unmatched to any gene: 11. CDR3 in amino acids: CASSQDHRTGGWSNEKLFF. CDR3 bases: TGCGCCAGCAGCCAAGATCACAGAACAGGGGGCTGGTCTAATGAAAAACTGTTTTTT.

This rearrangement joins TRBV4-1 to TRBJ1-4, with no clear D. Germline CDR1 MGHRA, CDR2 YSYEKL. CDR3 size: 17 residues. The germline V and J ends were trimmed by 2 bases and 4 bases, with 17 bases remaining between them. CDR3 residues: CASSQFGLRGFNEKLFF. CDR3 bases: TGCGCCAGCAGCCAATTTGGGCTTAGAGGGTTTAATGAAAAACTGTTTTTT.

The rearrangement uses TRBV19 and TRBJ1-5; D is possibly TRBD1 (5 bases). Trimming removed 3 bases at V and 7 bases at J, with 10 bases between. The CDR3 has 13 amino acids. Germline V CDR1 and CDR2: LNHDA, SQIVND (reference sequence). This CDR3 reads CASSIARDQPQHF. Here the CDR3 DNA reads TGTGCCAGTAGTATCGCCAGGGACCAGCCCCAGCATTTT. Looking up the rest from reference TRBV19 and TRBJ1-5 gives the full variable domain: DGGITQSPKYLFRKEGQNVTLSCEQNLNHDAMYWYRQDPGQGLRLIYYSQIVNDFQKGDIAEGYSVSREKKESFPLTVTSAQKNPTAFYLCASSIARDQPQHFGDGTRLSIL.

The chain links TRBV5-1 to TRBJ2-5, with 10 bases identical to TRBD1. The end of the DNA is better explained by TRBJ2-7, so the J call may be wrong. This CDR3 is built from 14 residues. The germline gives CDR1 SGHRS, CDR2 YFSETQ. The CDR3, as DNA: TGCGCCAGCAGCGTGGGACAGGGGTTCAACGAGCAGTACTTC. The encoded protein is CASSVGQGFNEQYF.

The chain links TRBV7-2 to TRBJ2-2, with D possibly being TRBD1 (6 bases). V was shortened by 5 bases and J by 6 bases, with 10 bases between the two germline ends. The CDR3 is 13 residues long. Germline loops: CDR1 SGHTA, CDR2 FQGNSA. The CDR3 sequence is CASSLQGSGELFF. The CDR3 DNA reads TGTGCCAGCAGCCTACAGGGTTCCGGGGAGCTGTTTTTT. The full variable domain, completed using reference TRBV7-2 and TRBJ2-2, is GAGVSQSPSNKVTEKGKDVELRCDPISGHTALYWYRQSLGQGLEFLIYFQGNSAPDKSGLPSDRFSAERTGGSVSTLTIQRTQQEDSAVYLCASSLQGSGELFFGEGSRLTVL.

The J gene is TRBJ2-7, the V gene TRBV5-1; D might be TRBD1 (6 bases). Germline-derived CDR1 and CDR2 are SGHRS and YFSETQ. This CDR3 has 16 amino acids. The germline V and J ends were trimmed by 0 bases and 2 bases, with 15 bases remaining between them. CDR3 protein: CASSLGHRDTTYEQYF. The CDR3 DNA reads TGCGCCAGCAGCTTGGGGCACCGGGACACGACCTACGAGCAGTACTTC.

The chain is built from TRBV11-3 and TRBJ2-3; D remains unclear. The CDR3 covers 12 residues. V was cut by 1 base and J by 1 base, with 0 bases left in between. Germline V gene lookup returns CDR1 SGHNT and CDR2 YENEEA. CDR3 residues: CASSLGTDTQYF. CDR3 nucleotides: TGTGCCAGCAGCTTAGGCACAGATACGCAGTATTTT.

The V gene is TRBV19, the J gene TRBJ2-2; 11 positions agree with TRBD1. The CDR3 is 16 residues long. Looked up from germline, CDR1 is LNHDA and CDR2 is SQIVND (reference sequence). Trimming removed 3 bases from V and 4 bases from J; junction bases left unmatched: 4. This chain's CDR3 is CASSIGQGAGTGELFF. CDR3 bases: TGTGCCAGTAGTATTGGACAGGGGGCAGGCACCGGGGAGCTGTTTTTT. Based on the CDR3 plus reference TRBV19 and TRBJ2-2, the full variable domain is DGGITQSPKYLFRKEGQNVTLSCEQNLNHDAMYWYRQDPGQGLRLIYYSQIVNDFQKGDIAEGYSVSREKKESFPLTVTSAQKNPTAFYLCASSIGQGAGTGELFFGEGSRLTVL.

The rearrangement joins TRBV19 to TRBJ1-1; the D gene is possibly TRBD1 (5 bases). Germline assignment: CDR1 LNHDA and CDR2 SQIVND (reference sequence). This CDR3 has 14 residues. V shed 7 bases and J shed 4 bases, with 16 bases lying between them. CDR3 DNA sequence: TGTGCCAGTAACCACCTCGGGGGATCCACTGAAGCTTTCTTT. Its protein is CASNHLGGSTEAFF.

The chain is built from TRBV5-1 and TRBJ2-1, with 8 bases identical to TRBD1. From germline, CDR1 is SGHRS and CDR2 YFSETQ. The CDR3 has 13 amino acids. V gave up 1 base and J gave up 10 bases; unmatched junction bases: 4. The CDR3 here is CASSLIAGGEQFF. CDR3 DNA sequence: TGCGCCAGCAGCTTGATCGCAGGGGGCGAGCAGTTCTTC.

The chain employs TRBV6-5 and TRBJ1-1; 9 positions agree with TRBD1. Germline V gives CDR1 MNHEY, CDR2 SVGAGI. CDR3 length: 13 residues. J gave up 5 bases and V 6 bases, and 4 bases lay outside the gene matches. The CDR3 protein is CASRQQGATEAFF. The CDR3 DNA reads as TGTGCCAGCAGACAACAGGGGGCAACTGAAGCTTTCTTT.

The chain combines TRBV7-9 with TRBJ2-7; weak D call: TRBD2 (5 bases). Trimming pared 5 bases from V and 3 bases from J, leaving 17 bases between. CDR3 length: 15 amino acids. In germline, CDR1 is SEHNR, CDR2 FQNEAQ (reference sequence). CDR3 DNA: TGTGCCAGCAGCCCATTGAGCGGTGTCCGCTACGAGCAGTACTTC. Translation gives CASSPLSGVRYEQYF.

The V call is TRBV27, the J call TRBJ2-7; a weak D match, TRBD1 (6 bases). Germline loops: CDR1 MNHEY, CDR2 SMNVEV (reference sequence). Trimming removed 2 bases from V and 5 bases from J, with 16 bases in between. CDR3 size: 15 residues. In DNA, the CDR3 is TGTGCCAGCAGTTTACCAGGGGTGGCCTTACACGAGCAGTACTTC. It is translated as CASSLPGVALHEQYF.

This clone was observed a single time. The chain combines TRBV7-9 with TRBJ2-2; the D gene is possibly TRBD2 (5 bases). V lost 4 bases and J lost 4, with 10 bases in between. CDR1 and CDR2 (germline): SEHNR, FQNEAQ (reference sequence). The CDR3 extends over 14 amino acids. In DNA form, the CDR3 reads TGTGCCAGCAGCTCCGGACTCTTCACCGGGGAGCTGTTTTTT. Translation gives CASSSGLFTGELFF.

The CDR3 nucleotides are TGTGCCACCAGCAGAGGGGGGACTAGCTATAGTAGCACCGGGGAGCTGTTTTTT. This encodes CATSRGGTSYSSTGELFF. The chain couples TRBV15 to TRBJ2-2; TRBD2 agrees at 9 bases. Losses at the gene ends were 1 base for V and 4 bases for J; bases not matched to a gene: 10. The CDR3 consists of 18 residues. The germline gives CDR1 LNHNV, CDR2 YYDKDF (reference sequence).

This chain connects TRBV4-3 to TRBJ1-2; D gene ambiguous. This CDR3 region has 14 residues. Germline V gene sequence: CDR1 LGHNA, CDR2 YSLEER. V was pared by 0 bases and J by 4 bases, with 9 bases between. CDR3 nucleotides: TGCGCCAGCAGCCAAGATAGTGGGCTCTATGGCTACACCTTC. This gives the protein CASSQDSGLYGYTF.

The chain employs TRBV20-1 and TRBJ2-7; D is ambiguous. The CDR3 has 10 residues. V lost 6 bases and J lost 3, with 6 bases in between. Germline values: CDR1 DFQATT, CDR2 SNEGSKA (reference sequence). The CDR3 spells CSAMLYEQYF. In DNA, the CDR3 is TGCAGTGCCATGCTCTACGAGCAGTACTTC.

The chain is built from TRBV7-2 and TRBJ2-1; TRBD2 agrees at 9 bases. CDR1 and CDR2 (germline): SGHTA, FQGNSA. V dropped 6 bases and J dropped 7; count of bases not matched to a gene: 10. CDR3 length: 15 residues. In nucleotides, the CDR3 is TGTGCCAGCAGGGGGATAGGGACTAGCTGGAATGAGCAGTTCTTC. Translated, it gives CASRGIGTSWNEQFF.

The CDR3 nucleotides read TGTGCCAGCAGCGTAGGGAAGTCAGGGGGCTTAACCGGGGAGCTGTTTTTT. Translated, it gives CASSVGKSGGLTGELFF. The V and J genes are TRBV9 and TRBJ2-2; 8 bases fit TRBD1. Germline V gives CDR1 SGDLS, CDR2 YYNGEE. The ends lost 0 bases at V and 5 bases at J; junction bases unmatched: 9. The CDR3 is made up of 17 amino acids.

The gene calls are TRBV5-1 and TRBJ2-2; D is unclear. Trimming pared 6 bases from V and 5 bases from J, leaving 14 bases between. Germline V gives CDR1 SGHRS, CDR2 YFSETQ. The CDR3 length is 14 residues. For the CDR3, the DNA is TGCGCCAGCACCTCCGTGGGGTCTACCGGGGAGCTGTTTTTT. As protein: CASTSVGSTGELFF. The full variable domain, completed using reference TRBV5-1 and TRBJ2-2, is KAGVTQTPRYLIKTRGQQVTLSCSPISGHRSVSWYQQTPGQGLQFLFEYFSETQRNKGNFPGRFSGRQFSNSRSEMNVSTLELGDSALYLCASTSVGSTGELFFGEGSRLTVL.

The chain is built from TRBV19 and TRBJ1-5; D unresolved. This CDR3 contains 16 residues. With 5 bases removed from V and 0 bases from J, the gap between germline ends came to 14 bases. CDR1 and CDR2 (germline): LNHDA, SQIVND (reference sequence). Here the CDR3 DNA reads TGTGCCAGTAGTCCGGGCCCATGGGATAGCAATCAGCCCCAGCATTTT. Protein sequence: CASSPGPWDSNQPQHF.

The chain couples TRBV5-5 to TRBJ1-1; 7 nucleotides match TRBD1. V was clipped by 1 base and J by 7 bases; unmatched bases: 7. This CDR3 has 14 amino acids. CDR1 and CDR2 from the germline V gene are SGHKS and YYEKEE (reference sequence). Here the CDR3 reads CASSLIPGQSEAFF. CDR3 in DNA: TGTGCCAGCAGCTTGATTCCGGGACAGAGTGAAGCTTTCTTT. The whole variable domain, filled in from reference TRBV5-5 and TRBJ1-1, reads DAGVTQSPTHLIKTRGQQVTLRCSPISGHKSVSWYQQVLGQGPQFIFQYYEKEERGRGNFPDRFSARQFPNYSSELNVNALLLGDSALYLCASSLIPGQSEAFFGQGTRLTVV.

This chain connects TRBV7-9 to TRBJ1-4; D is unclear. Trimming shortened V by 3 bases and J by 0 bases, and 8 bases separated the two germline ends. The CDR3 has 15 residues. Germline V gene data show CDR1 as SEHNR and CDR2 as FQNEAQ (reference sequence). Here the CDR3 DNA reads TGTGCCAGCAGCTTTGGCCGTGCAACTAATGAAAAACTGTTTTTT. Its protein product is CASSFGRATNEKLFF. Using reference TRBV7-9 and TRBJ1-4 for the parts outside the CDR3, the full variable domain is DTGVSQNPRHKITKRGQNVTFRCDPISEHNRLYWYRQTLGQGPEFLTYFQNEAQLEKSRLLSDRFSAERPKGSFSTLEIQRTEQGDSAMYLCASSFGRATNEKLFFGSGTQLSVL.